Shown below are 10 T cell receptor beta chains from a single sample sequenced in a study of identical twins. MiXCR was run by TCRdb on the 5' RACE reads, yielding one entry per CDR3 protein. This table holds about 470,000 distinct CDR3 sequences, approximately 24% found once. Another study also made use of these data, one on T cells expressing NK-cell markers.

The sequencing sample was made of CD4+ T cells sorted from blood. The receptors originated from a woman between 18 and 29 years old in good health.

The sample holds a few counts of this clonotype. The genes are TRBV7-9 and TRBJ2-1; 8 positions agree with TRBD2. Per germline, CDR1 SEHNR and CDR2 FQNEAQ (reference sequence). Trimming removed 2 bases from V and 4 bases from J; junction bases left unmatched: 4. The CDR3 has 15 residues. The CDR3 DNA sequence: TGTGCCAGCAGCTTAATAAGCGGGAGTTACAATGAGCAGTTCTTC. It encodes CASSLISGSYNEQFF.

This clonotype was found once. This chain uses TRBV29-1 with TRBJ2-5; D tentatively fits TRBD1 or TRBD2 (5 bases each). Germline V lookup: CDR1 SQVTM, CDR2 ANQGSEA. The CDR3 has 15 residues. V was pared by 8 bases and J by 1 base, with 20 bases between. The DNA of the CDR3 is TGCAGCATCCAGGCCCGGGGCCGCGGCCAAGAGACCCAGTACTTC. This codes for CSIQARGRGQETQYF.

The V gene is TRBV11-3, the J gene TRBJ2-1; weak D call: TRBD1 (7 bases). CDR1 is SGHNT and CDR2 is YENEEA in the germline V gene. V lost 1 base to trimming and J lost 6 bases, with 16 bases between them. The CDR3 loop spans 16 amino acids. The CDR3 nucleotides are TGTGCCAGCAGCTTAGGGGGGGCAGGGGGTCGCAATGAGCAGTTCTTC. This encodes CASSLGGAGGRNEQFF.

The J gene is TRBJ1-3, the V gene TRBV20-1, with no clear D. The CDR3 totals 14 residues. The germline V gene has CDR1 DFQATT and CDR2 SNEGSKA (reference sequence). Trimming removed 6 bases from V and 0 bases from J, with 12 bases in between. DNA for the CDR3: TGCAGTGCCTTAAAGCTACTCTCTGGAAACACCATATATTTT. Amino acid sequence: CSALKLLSGNTIYF.

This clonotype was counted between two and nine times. In nucleotides, the CDR3 is TGTGCCAGCAGGTTAACTTCTAGCGGGAGCTACAATGAGCAGTTCTTC. Translating it yields CASRLTSSGSYNEQFF. V and J are TRBV12-3 or TRBV12-4 and TRBJ2-1; 10 bases match TRBD2. Trimming removed 6 bases from V and 3 bases from J; junction bases left unmatched: 8. The length of the CDR3 is 16 residues.

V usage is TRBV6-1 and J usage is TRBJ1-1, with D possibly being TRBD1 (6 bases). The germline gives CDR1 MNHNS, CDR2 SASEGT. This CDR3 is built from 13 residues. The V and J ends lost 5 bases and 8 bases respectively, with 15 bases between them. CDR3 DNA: TGTGCCAGCAGTACGTTAGACAGGACCGAAGCTTTCTTT. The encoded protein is CASSTLDRTEAFF.

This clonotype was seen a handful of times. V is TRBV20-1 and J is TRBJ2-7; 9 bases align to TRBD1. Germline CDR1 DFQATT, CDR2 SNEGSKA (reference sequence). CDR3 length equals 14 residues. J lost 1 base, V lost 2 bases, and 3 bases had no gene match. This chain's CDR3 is CSARTGQGSYEQYF. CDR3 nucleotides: TGCAGTGCTAGAACCGGACAGGGGTCCTACGAGCAGTACTTC.

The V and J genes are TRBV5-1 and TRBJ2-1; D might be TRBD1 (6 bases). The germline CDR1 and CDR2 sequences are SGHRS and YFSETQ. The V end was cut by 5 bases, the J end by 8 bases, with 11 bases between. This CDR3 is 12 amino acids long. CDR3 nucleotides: TGCGCCAGCAGGGACAGTTTCTATGAGCAGTTCTTC. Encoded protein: CASRDSFYEQFF.

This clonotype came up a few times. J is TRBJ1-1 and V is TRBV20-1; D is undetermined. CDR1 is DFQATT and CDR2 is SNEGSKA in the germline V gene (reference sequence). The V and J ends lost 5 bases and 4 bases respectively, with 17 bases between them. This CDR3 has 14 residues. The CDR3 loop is CSAHRAFWGTEAFF. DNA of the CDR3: TGCAGTGCTCACCGGGCATTCTGGGGCACTGAAGCTTTCTTT.

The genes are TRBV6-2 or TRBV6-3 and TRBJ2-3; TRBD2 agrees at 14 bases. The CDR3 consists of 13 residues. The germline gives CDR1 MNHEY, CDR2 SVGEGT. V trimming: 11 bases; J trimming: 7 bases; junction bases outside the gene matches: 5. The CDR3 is CACGLAGGNTQYF. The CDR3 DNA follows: TGTGCCTGCGGACTAGCGGGAGGAAATACGCAGTATTTT.